The 10 T cell receptor beta chains reported below all come from one sample, sequenced in a study of blood T cells in healthy people across ages. A second PCR of about 6 to 11 cycles used a sample-barcoded 5' primer and a J-beta primer mix. MiXCR, applied by TCRdb to the 5' RACE reads, yields one record per CDR3 protein. Here the sample spans hundreds of thousands of distinct CDR3 sequences, around 21% being singletons. Sequencing input: blood. The receptor source for this set is a man aged 65-85 years in good health.

This clonotype was detected a few times. The chain is built from TRBV19 and TRBJ2-5; 9 nucleotides match TRBD1. The trim removed 5 bases at V and 3 bases at J, leaving 7 bases unmatched. The germline V gene has CDR1 LNHDA and CDR2 SQIVND (reference sequence). The CDR3 runs to 15 residues. As DNA, the CDR3 is TGTGCCAGTAGTCCCAGACAGGGGGTTGAAGAGACCCAGTACTTC. This sequence encodes CASSPRQGVEETQYF.

Only a few counts were recorded for this clonotype. The chain is built from TRBV2 and TRBJ2-5; the D is unclear. CDR1 is SNHLY, CDR2 FYNNEI, per germline. Trimming removed 7 bases at V and 5 bases at J, with 14 bases between. This CDR3 region has 13 residues. The CDR3 sequence is CASTTRNTETQYF. The CDR3 DNA reads as TGTGCCAGCACCACACGGAACACGGAGACCCAGTACTTC.

In this sample, this clonotype turned up a few times. The V gene is TRBV4-3, the J gene TRBJ2-5; 12 bases are shared with TRBD2. The J call may be in error: the DNA end matches TRBJ2-7 better. Looked up from germline, CDR1 is LGHNA and CDR2 is YSLEER. The CDR3 runs to 13 residues. The chain's CDR3 is CARKLAGGYEQYF. The DNA for the CDR3 is TGCGCCAGGAAACTAGCGGGAGGCTACGAGCAGTACTTC.

This clonotype has more than one count but fewer than ten. The V and J genes are TRBV5-1 and TRBJ2-3; D is tentatively TRBD1 or TRBD2 (5 bases each). CDR1 is SGHRS and CDR2 is YFSETQ in the germline V gene. The V gene lost 3 bases and the J gene lost 0 bases, with 11 bases spanning the gap. The CDR3 length is 15 residues. CDR3 loop: CASSSGTQSTDTQYF. For the CDR3, the DNA is TGCGCCAGCAGCTCCGGGACGCAGAGCACAGATACGCAGTATTTT.

The gene calls are TRBV9 and TRBJ2-1; 10 positions agree with TRBD2. The CDR3 sequence is 16 residues long. Per the germline V gene, CDR1 is SGDLS and CDR2 is YYNGEE. V was pared by 4 bases and J by 5 bases, with 9 bases of the junction left unmatched. The CDR3 region is CASSLRGAGGNNEQFF. The CDR3 DNA reads as TGTGCCAGCAGCCTCCGGGGAGCGGGAGGGAACAATGAGCAGTTCTTC. The full variable domain, in which reference TRBV9 and TRBJ2-1 provide the parts outside the CDR3, is DSGVTQTPKHLITATGQRVTLRCSPRSGDLSVYWYQQSLDQGLQFLIQYYNGEERAKGNILERFSAQQFPDLHSELNLSSLELGDSALYFCASSLRGAGGNNEQFFGPGTRLTVL.

In this sample, this clonotype turned up a few times. This chain connects TRBV7-2 to TRBJ1-3; 7 positions agree with TRBD1. Germline values: CDR1 SGHTA, CDR2 FQGNSA. J lost 5 bases, V lost 4 bases, and 5 bases had no gene match. The CDR3 spans 14 residues. CDR3 DNA sequence: TGTGCCAGCAGCTCCCAGGGGGGGAGAAACACCATATATTTT. This translates into CASSSQGGRNTIYF.

The V gene is TRBV7-9, the J gene TRBJ2-5; D is perhaps TRBD1 (5 bases). V shed 5 bases and J shed 1 base, with 11 bases lying between them. Germline CDR1 reads SEHNR; CDR2 reads FQNEAQ (reference sequence). This CDR3 comprises 14 residues. CDR3 nucleotide sequence: TGTGCCAGCAGCGGAGACAGCTCCCAAGAGACCCAGTACTTC. Translating gives CASSGDSSQETQYF.

This chain links TRBV14 with TRBJ2-4; 10 bases fit TRBD1. The CDR3 loop spans 15 amino acids. CDR1 is SGHDN, CDR2 FVKESK, per germline. The trim removed 3 bases at V and 8 bases at J, leaving 7 bases unmatched. The CDR3 DNA follows: TGTGCCAGCAGCCAGACAGGGGGCCTTACGGACATTCAGTACTTC. It is translated as CASSQTGGLTDIQYF. The variable domain in full, completed from reference TRBV14 and TRBJ2-4, reads EAGVTQFPSHSVIEKGQTVTLRCDPISGHDNLYWYRRVMGKEIKFLLHFVKESKQDESGMPNNRFLAERTGGTYSTLKVQPAELEDSGVYFCASSQTGGLTDIQYFGAGTRLSVL.

The CDR3 is CSAPASGKDEQYF. The CDR3 nucleotides are TGCAGTGCTCCTGCGAGCGGGAAGGACGAGCAGTACTTC. The chain uses TRBV20-1 and TRBJ2-7; 7 nucleotides match TRBD2. The J segment lost 5 bases and the V segment lost 5 bases, leaving 9 bases of the junction unmatched. This CDR3 contains 13 residues. Germline CDR1 is DFQATT and CDR2 is SNEGSKA (reference sequence).

In its sample, this clonotype was seen many times. The V and J genes are TRBV28 and TRBJ2-1; maybe TRBD1 (6 bases). Germline V gene data show CDR1 as MDHEN and CDR2 as SYDVKM. The CDR3 sequence is 15 residues long. V was cut by 4 bases and J by 1 base, with 11 bases left in between. The CDR3 is CASSSRTVSYNEQFF. In DNA, the CDR3 is TGTGCCAGCAGTTCCAGGACAGTATCCTACAATGAGCAGTTCTTC.